Listed here is a single T cell receptor beta chain. The data originate from a study of T-cell reconstitution after alpha-beta-depleted transplantation in children. This CDR3 is built from 13 residues. From germline, CDR1 is MDHEN and CDR2 SYDVKM. Germline trimming cut 7 bases from V and 4 bases from J; bases unmatched to any gene: 3. The TCRbeta library was prepared with unique molecular identifiers. TCRdb recomputed calls from the PCR reads with MiXCR, one row per CDR3 protein. The sample includes about 610,000 distinct CDR3 sequences, about 10% of them seen just once. This clonotype was obtained from a human donor who donated a stem cell graft to a child with acute myeloid leukemia. Sequenced here: PBMCs from the stem cell graft donor, sampled from the stem cell graft. This rearrangement joins TRBV28 to TRBJ2-2; TRBD2 aligns across 7 bases. CDR3 DNA sequence: TGTGCCAGCACAGCGGGAATCACCGGGGAGCTGTTTTTT. Protein sequence: CASTAGITGELFF.